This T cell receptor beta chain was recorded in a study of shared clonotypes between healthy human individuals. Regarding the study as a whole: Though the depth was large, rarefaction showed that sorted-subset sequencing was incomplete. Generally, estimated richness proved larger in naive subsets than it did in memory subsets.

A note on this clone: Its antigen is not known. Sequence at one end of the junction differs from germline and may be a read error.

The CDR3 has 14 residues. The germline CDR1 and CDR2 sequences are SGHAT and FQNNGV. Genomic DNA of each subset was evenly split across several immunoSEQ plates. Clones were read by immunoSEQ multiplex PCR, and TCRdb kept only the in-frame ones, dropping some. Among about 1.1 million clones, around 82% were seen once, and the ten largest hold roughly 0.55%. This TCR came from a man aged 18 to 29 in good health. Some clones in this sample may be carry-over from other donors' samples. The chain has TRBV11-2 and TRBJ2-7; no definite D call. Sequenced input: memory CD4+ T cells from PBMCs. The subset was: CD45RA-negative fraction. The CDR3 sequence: CASSLEYASYGQYF. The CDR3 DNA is TGTGCCAGCAGCTTAGAGTACGCGTCCTACGGGCAGTACTTC.